Below, one T cell receptor beta chain is given with its context. The antigen it recognizes is unknown. Nothing much larger sits one base from this clone, and base qualities are not available. This sample is part of a study of vaccination and CD4 T cells after COVID-19 (dated by TCRdb to 2022 to 2024). Turning to the overall study: Every convalescent patient had a positive nasal swab PCR test for SARS-CoV-2, with mild disease in about 9 patients and severe disease in one. In the convalescent cohort there were six males and four females, among whom were two Hispanic individuals, seven Caucasians, two Asians and one multiracial person. Participants got two doses of the Pfizer-BioNTech BNT162b2 vaccine (n=8) or two doses of the Moderna mRNA-1273 vaccine (n=2). Post-COVID blood samples from convalescent patients were collected a median of about 100 days after diagnosis, with a range of 35 to 161 days. Post-vaccine blood samples were taken a median of approximately 70 days after the second vaccine dose, with a range of 14 to 241 days. Culture stimuli were overlapping spike peptide pools from SARS-CoV-2 and from the common cold coronaviruses HCoV-NL63, HCoV-OC43 and HCoV-229E. Control cultures received a CEFX viral epitope pool as the positive control, an HIV-1 Nef peptide pool as the negative control, or no peptide. The spike-specific CD4+ TCR repertoire was compared before and after mRNA vaccination in about nine COVID-19 convalescent patients and a handful of infection-naive healthy vaccine recipients.

The method was PCR. At the Johns Hopkins FTIC core, DNA from the cultured CD4+ T cells underwent TCR sequencing with the Oncomine TCR Beta short-read assay. Genomic DNA was extracted from the cultured CD4+ T cells with the QIAamp micro DNA kit. Oncomine TCR Beta libraries from cultured CD4+ T cells were pooled with unique dual indexes and sequenced on an Illumina iSeq 100. Turning to the authors' computational methods: Non-productive sequences were removed, and CDR3s not starting with C, not ending with F or W, or shorter than 7 amino acids were discarded. Antigen-specific clonotypes were identified using the MANAFEST web application through comparison of peptide-stimulated wells with reference and other culture wells. For a clone to be called positive, the clone needed an FDR below 0.05, an odds ratio above 5, and a productive frequency above 0.1% in at least two of three replicate wells. Clonotypes that were significantly expanded in both SARS-CoV-2 spike wells and at least one common cold coronavirus spike condition were defined as cross-reactive. Levenshtein distances (stringdist) and unrooted phylogenetic trees (ape) in R version 3.6.1 were used to assess CDR3 homology. TCRdb trimmed the raw reads at Q25, called clones with MiXCR and kept productive beta chains. For every CDR3 protein sequence, its rows merge into one entry that carries the most common genes and DNA. The V and J calls were not made by the authors but by TCRdb's processing. In this sample the table shows over 20,000 distinct CDR3 sequences, approximately 48% of which occur a single time. The ten biggest clones cover 4.5% to 5.5% of the sample.

Summary of the overall study and its limitations: Relatively few convalescent patients were included in the study, and early timepoints after natural infection were not analyzed. Of the vaccine-specific clones found in convalescent patients, nearly all (304 of 307) were mono-reactive for SARS-CoV-2 spike instead of being cross-reactive with common cold coronaviruses. An increase in the median number of SARS-CoV-2-reactive clonotypes from more than 20 after infection to 35 to 40 after vaccination was observed, but the change was not found to be significant. In convalescent patients, a median around 90% of post-vaccine SARS-CoV-2-reactive clones were detected only after vaccination, suggesting vaccine-specific priming.

Trimming costs V 6 bases and J 4 bases, and their ends lie 15 bases apart. The germline V gene supplies CDR1 MNHNS and CDR2 SASEGT. Counted from cysteine to phenylalanine, this CDR3 has 15 amino acids. The entry retains the CDR3 DNA only, 45 bases that are in frame from base 1. The treatment or condition tag for this specimen amounts to: roughly ten-day PBMC culture with coronavirus spike peptide pools or control peptides (ViraFEST assay). The study used the ViraFEST assay, which expanded antigen-specific T cells with peptide pools and then identified expanded clonotypes by TCR sequencing. The convalescent patients' positive SARS-CoV-2 PCR tests fell between March and December 2020, which was before the Alpha, Beta and Delta variants emerged in the United States. Each well held 2 million to 2.5 million PBMCs cultured with roughly 10 ug/ml peptide pools in IMDM containing approximately 5% human AB serum and roughly 9 IU/ml IL-2. Half of the culture medium was replaced with fresh IL-2-containing medium on days 3 and 7. After nine to eleven days of culture, CD4+ T cells were isolated by negative selection with the EasySep CD4+ T cell isolation kit. Ficoll-Paque Plus gradient centrifugation was used to isolate PBMCs from whole blood, and the isolated PBMCs were then either used fresh or cryopreserved at -140C. Each culture condition was generally run in triplicate wells.

This TCR came from a human donor who had recovered from COVID-19. Sequencing was done on a sample of CD4+ T cells from blood, cultured in vitro. This receptor chain uses TRBV6-1 and TRBJ1-4, with the D gene call left open. CDR3 loop: CASRPPGSYNEKLFF. The sequenced DNA is TGTGCCAGCAGGCCCCCGGGATCGTATAATGAAAAACTGTTTTTT.